Each of the 8 T cell receptor beta chains below was sequenced from the same sample in a study of T cells after yellow fever vaccination. TCRdb fed the 5' RACE reads into MiXCR, producing one record per CDR3 protein. Among hundreds of thousands of distinct CDR3 sequences, about 12% were seen once, and the ten largest hold 15%. Sequences were derived from PBMCs, sampled on the day of the yellow fever booster vaccination. These receptors were collected from a man aged 25 to 40 who received the YFV17D yellow fever vaccine.

The table lists this clonotype with a few counts. CDR3 residues: CASSGLAGGRNTDTQYF. CDR3 DNA sequence: TGTGCCAGCAGCGGACTAGCGGGAGGTAGAAACACAGATACGCAGTATTTT. The chain has TRBV9 and TRBJ2-3; TRBD2 aligns across 13 bases. With 3 bases clipped from V and 2 bases from J, the junction kept 6 bases outside the gene matches. The germline V gene encodes CDR1 SGDLS and CDR2 YYNGEE. CDR3 length: 17 amino acids. The variable domain in full, completed from reference TRBV9 and TRBJ2-3, reads DSGVTQTPKHLITATGQRVTLRCSPRSGDLSVYWYQQSLDQGLQFLIQYYNGEERAKGNILERFSAQQFPDLHSELNLSSLELGDSALYFCASSGLAGGRNTDTQYFGPGTRLTVL.

The rearrangement joins TRBV28 to TRBJ2-5; weak D call: TRBD1 (5 bases). Germline V CDR1 and CDR2: MDHEN, SYDVKM. Trimming took 4 bases from V and 7 from J, leaving 16 bases between them. This CDR3 comprises 14 residues. The chain's CDR3 is CASSSSQGRATQYF. In DNA, the CDR3 is TGTGCCAGCAGTTCATCGCAGGGAAGGGCGACCCAGTACTTC.

This clonotype was found a few times. V and J are TRBV6-1 and TRBJ2-1; TRBD2 is a possible D gene (6 bases). The CDR3 spans 16 residues. V lost 7 bases and J 0 bases, leaving 16 bases between the germline ends. Germline values: CDR1 MNHNS, CDR2 SASEGT. CDR3 sequence (DNA): TGTGCCAGCACCGGGGGACTGCAGAGCTCCTACAATGAGCAGTTCTTC. As protein: CASTGGLQSSYNEQFF.

This chain links TRBV20-1 with TRBJ2-3; D is ambiguous. V was trimmed by 0 bases and J by 2 bases, leaving 15 bases between them. CDR3 size: 16 residues. The germline V gene encodes CDR1 DFQATT and CDR2 SNEGSKA (reference sequence). The CDR3 here is CSARDRPTIPTDTQYF. CDR3 coding DNA: TGCAGTGCTAGAGATCGGCCTACCATTCCCACAGATACGCAGTATTTT.

The sample holds a few counts of this clonotype. CDR3 sequence: CSVARLGQVYGYTF. CDR3 DNA: TGCAGCGTTGCACGATTAGGACAGGTCTATGGCTACACCTTC. The chain is built from TRBV29-1 and TRBJ1-2, with TRBD1 matching 7 bases. The CDR3 totals 14 residues. Germline V CDR1 and CDR2: SQVTM, ANQGSEA. V lost 4 bases, J lost 4 bases, and 9 bases stayed unmatched.

CDR3: CASSLAGANGDEQYF. For the CDR3, the DNA is TGTGCCAGCAGCTTAGCGGGAGCTAACGGCGACGAGCAGTACTTC. The rearrangement uses TRBV7-2 and TRBJ2-7, with D tentatively TRBD2 (5 bases). The CDR3 extends over 15 amino acids. Looked up from germline, CDR1 is SGHTA and CDR2 is FQGNSA. Trimming stripped 0 bases from V and 5 bases from J, with 14 bases between. The entire variable domain, with the rest obtained from reference TRBV7-2 and TRBJ2-7, is as follows: GAGVSQSPSNKVTEKGKDVELRCDPISGHTALYWYRQSLGQGLEFLIYFQGNSAPDKSGLPSDRFSAERTGGSVSTLTIQRTQQEDSAVYLCASSLAGANGDEQYFGPGTRLTVT.

This clonotype was picked up many times. J is TRBJ2-1 and V is TRBV12-3 or TRBV12-4; D might be TRBD2 (5 bases). V was pared by 3 bases and J by 7 bases, with 16 bases between. The CDR3 runs 15 residues. The CDR3 coding sequence is TGTGCCAGCAGTTTTAGATCGGGAATCCTAAATGAGCAGTTCTTC. Translating gives CASSFRSGILNEQFF.

This clonotype has a handful of counts. The chain recombines TRBV5-1 with TRBJ2-5, with 7 bases fitting TRBD2. CDR1 and CDR2 (germline): SGHRS, YFSETQ. The CDR3 runs 14 residues. V shed 0 bases, J shed 5 bases, and the junction held 4 bases outside the gene matches. CDR3 bases: TGCGCCAGCAGCTTGGAGGCGGGAGCGGAGACCCAGTACTTC. Amino acids: CASSLEAGAETQYF.